A selection of T cell receptor beta chains follows, all from one sample in a study of T cell responses to AZD1222 COVID-19 vaccine. The table came from immunoSEQ multiplex PCR; TCRdb's copy has only in-frame clones and leaves some out. This table holds 100,000 to 150,000 clones, around 90% found once. This material consisted of peripheral blood, taken on day 0 of AZD1222 vaccination. Receptors were obtained from an adult in good health. The CDR3 runs from the conserved cysteine through the conserved F or W. Each record gives: J gene, D gene, clone size, V gene, CDR3 protein, CDR3 DNA. The D gene is left open where the match is weak. Clone size is given for some rows only: seen once, a few or many times, or a class if the clone is expanded.

J: TRBJ2-3; D: .; size: .; V: TRBV11-3; CDR3: CASSSGSRTDTQYF; DNA: TGTGCCAGCAGCTCGGGGTCTCGCACAGATACGCAGTATTTT
J: TRBJ1-6; D: TRBD1; size: once; V: TRBV7-9; CDR3: CASRQQGANSPLHF; DNA: TGTGCCAGCAGGCAACAGGGGGCGAATTCACCCCTCCACTTT
J: TRBJ1-5; D: .; size: once; V: TRBV6-1; CDR3: CASSEGGLWPQHF; DNA: TGTGCCAGCAGTGAAGGGGGGCTGTGGCCCCAGCATTTT
J: TRBJ2-7; D: .; size: .; V: TRBV3-1/TRBV3-2; CDR3: CASSQVGGEQYF; DNA: TGTGCCAGCAGCCAAGTGGGAGGCGAGCAGTACTTC
J: TRBJ2-4; D: .; size: .; V: TRBV6-1; CDR3: CASSEYPDVDLAKNIQYF; DNA: TGTGCCAGCAGTGAATACCCAGATGTAGACCTAGCCAAAAACATTCAGTACTTC
J: TRBJ1-5; D: .; size: .; V: TRBV5-6; CDR3: CASSLKWNNQPQHF; DNA: TGTGCCAGCAGCTTAAAATGGAACAATCAGCCCCAGCATTTT
J: TRBJ1-2; D: .; size: .; V: TRBV6-2/TRBV6-3; CDR3: CASSYPGKNYGYTF; DNA: TGTGCCAGCAGTTACCCCGGGAAAAACTATGGCTACACCTTC
J: TRBJ2-7; D: .; size: .; V: TRBV7-8; CDR3: CASSSLGRGTLYEQYF; DNA: TGTGCCAGCAGCTCACTTGGGAGAGGGACCTTATACGAGCAGTACTTC
J: TRBJ1-6; D: TRBD1; size: .; V: TRBV19; CDR3: CASRGQGDYNSPLHF; DNA: TGTGCCAGTAGAGGACAGGGAGACTATAATTCACCCCTCCACTTT
J: TRBJ1-5; D: .; size: .; V: TRBV19; CDR3: CASTLRINQPQHF; DNA: TGTGCCAGTACCCTTAGGATTAACCAGCCCCAGCATTTT
J: TRBJ1-5; D: .; size: once; V: TRBV6-2/TRBV6-3; CDR3: CASSYSSPALLRPQHF; DNA: TGTGCCAGCAGTTACTCTAGCCCAGCTCTCCTGAGGCCCCAGCATTTT
J: TRBJ1-6; D: .; size: .; V: TRBV19; CDR3: CASSITPLWDSPLHF; DNA: TGTGCCAGTAGTATAACCCCGCTCTGGGATTCACCCCTCCACTTT
J: TRBJ1-1; D: TRBD1; size: .; V: TRBV2; CDR3: CASSRGQGTEAFF; DNA: TGTGCCAGCAGTCGGGGACAGGGCACTGAAGCTTTCTTT